This TCR beta chain was sequenced in a study of T cell responses to AZD1222 COVID-19 vaccine. Study-wide background: Pooled samples include second doses given at about 4 or 12 weeks.

Concerning this clone: Its matching antigen is unknown.

The V and J ends lost 4 bases and 9 bases, in that order; junction bases with no gene match: 13. Germline CDR1 reads SGDLS; CDR2 reads YYNGEE. The CDR3 length is 16 residues. Sequencing was performed with immunoSEQ multiplex PCR; in TCRdb, only in-frame clones are kept and a portion is missing. The sample lists around 140,000 clones; more than 90% were seen once. Study-level results: Spike-specific TCRs gained breadth and depth after people received two AZD1222 doses. Repertoires in all cases were sampled only once the peak T cell response had passed. Nearly half of spike-specific TCRs reportedly go after variant regions that carry no mutations.

The material was peripheral blood, obtained on day 0 of AZD1222 vaccination. The receptor's source is an adult in good health. The chain links TRBV9 to TRBJ1-6, with 7 bases matching TRBD1. The CDR3 coding sequence is TGTGCCAGCAGCCCGACACAGGGACAGCAAGGTTCACCCCTCCACTTT. Its protein is CASSPTQGQQGSPLHF.